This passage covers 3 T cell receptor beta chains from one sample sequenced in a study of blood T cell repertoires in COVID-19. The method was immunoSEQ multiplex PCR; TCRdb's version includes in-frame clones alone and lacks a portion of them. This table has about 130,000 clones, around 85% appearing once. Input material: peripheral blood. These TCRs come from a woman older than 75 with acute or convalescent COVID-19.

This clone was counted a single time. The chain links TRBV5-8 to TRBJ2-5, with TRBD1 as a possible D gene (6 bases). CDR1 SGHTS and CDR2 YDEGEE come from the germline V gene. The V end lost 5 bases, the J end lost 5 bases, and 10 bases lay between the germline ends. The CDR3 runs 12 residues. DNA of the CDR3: TGTGCCAGCAGATCCCAGGGGGAGACCCAGTACTTC. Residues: CASRSQGETQYF.

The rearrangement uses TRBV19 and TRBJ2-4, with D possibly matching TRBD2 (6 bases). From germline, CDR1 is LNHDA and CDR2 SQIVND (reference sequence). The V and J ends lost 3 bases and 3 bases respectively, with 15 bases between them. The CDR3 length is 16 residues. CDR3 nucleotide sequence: TGTGCCAGTAGTATGCGGCAGGCCGGGGGCAAAAACATTCAGTACTTC. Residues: CASSMRQAGGKNIQYF.

The CDR3 region is CASSTSDRSQKSAGELFF. CDR3 nucleotides: TGTGCCAGTAGTACTTCGGACAGGTCCCAAAAGAGCGCCGGGGAGCTGTTTTTT. The chain joins TRBV19 to TRBJ2-2; 7 bases match TRBD1. V lost 4 bases and J lost 6; bases outside the gene matches: 17. Germline V gene data show CDR1 as LNHDA and CDR2 as SQIVND (reference sequence). The length of the CDR3 is 18 residues.